This is a list of T cell receptor beta chains from one sample in a study of blood T cell repertoires in COVID-19. Using immunoSEQ multiplex PCR, the repertoire was profiled, and TCRdb retains in-frame clones only, with some absent. Of more than 70,000 clones listed, 70% to 80% are singletons. The specimen sequenced was peripheral blood. The receptor set was obtained from a human donor in a cohort sampled during active COVID-19. CDR3s include the opening cysteine and the closing phenylalanine or tryptophan. Fields, in order: J gene, V gene, D gene, clone size, CDR3 DNA, CDR3 protein. The D gene is left open where the match is weak. Clone size, where shown, is once, few, many, or a class for clones that have expanded.

TRBJ2-1	TRBV19	TRBD2	few	TGTGCCAGTAGTCCCTGGACTAGCTACAATGAGCAGTTCTTC	CASSPWTSYNEQFF
TRBJ2-3	TRBV7-6	TRBD2	NA	TGTGCCAGCAGCGAACTACTAGCGGGAGGGGCAGATACGCAGTATTTT	CASSELLAGGADTQYF
TRBJ1-6	TRBV6-6	NA	NA	TGTGCCAGCCGTCCGGGGTCTGGTAATTCACCCCTCCACTTT	CASRPGSGNSPLHF
TRBJ2-3	TRBV6-5	NA	NA	TGTGCCAGCAGTTACGGGACACCCCACACAGATACGCAGTATTTT	CASSYGTPHTDTQYF
TRBJ2-1	TRBV6-5	NA	NA	TGTGCCAGCAGTTACGACAGTTACAATGAGCAGTTCTTC	CASSYDSYNEQFF
TRBJ1-1	TRBV5-8	NA	NA	TGTGCCAGCAGCTTGTTCGCGGGGGGGGGCACTGAAGCTTTCTTT	CASSLFAGGGTEAFF
TRBJ1-5	TRBV18	TRBD1	NA	TGTGCCAGCTCACCAGACAGGGTTAGCAATCAGCCCCAGCATTTT	CASSPDRVSNQPQHF
TRBJ2-5	TRBV4-3	TRBD1	NA	TGCGCCAGCAGCCAAAACATTGGACAGGGAGGAGAGACCCAGTACTTC	CASSQNIGQGGETQYF
TRBJ1-5	TRBV28	TRBD1	NA	TGTGCCAGCAGTTTTCTAGACAGGGTGCAGAATCAGCCCCAGCATTTT	CASSFLDRVQNQPQHF
TRBJ2-1	TRBV18	TRBD2	NA	TGTGCCAGCTCACCACGGTCCCTAGCGGGAGGTGTGGGGAATGAGCAGTTCTTC	CASSPRSLAGGVGNEQFF
TRBJ2-3	TRBV21-1	NA	NA	TGTGCCAGCGCAGTTCCCCCCACAGGGGACCCAGATAACACAGATACGCAGTATTTT	CASAVPPTGDPDNTDTQYF
TRBJ2-7	TRBV5-1	TRBD1	NA	TGCGCCAGCAGCTTGGTCCCGACAGGGGAGGAGCAGTACTTC	CASSLVPTGEEQYF
TRBJ1-2	TRBV7-9	NA	NA	TGTGCCAGCAGCCAGTCCCCTCTAAGGGGACTAGGCTACACCTTC	CASSQSPLRGLGYTF
TRBJ2-1	TRBV4-2	NA	once	TGTGCCAGCAGCCAAGATGCTTCTGCGGGGTCGCAGTTCTTC	CASSQDASAGSQFF
TRBJ2-7	TRBV4-2	TRBD2	NA	TGTGCCAGCAGCCCCCGAACTAGCGGACAAGGGTCCTACGAGCAGTACTTC	CASSPRTSGQGSYEQYF
TRBJ2-1	TRBV18	NA	NA	TGTGCCAGCTCACCCTTCGACAGCTCCTACAATGAGCAGTTCTTC	CASSPFDSSYNEQFF
TRBJ2-3	TRBV5-4	TRBD2	once	TGTGCCAGCAGCTTGCTGGCGGGAGGGTCAGATACGCAGTATTTT	CASSLLAGGSDTQYF
TRBJ2-3	TRBV11-3	NA	NA	TGTGCCAGCAGCTTAGGGGCAGATCAACGCACAGATACGCAGTATTTT	CASSLGADQRTDTQYF
TRBJ2-1	TRBV15	NA	NA	TGTGCCACCAGAAGAGGCGGGGCCCTAGGCAATGAGCAGTTCTTC	CATRRGGALGNEQFF
TRBJ2-5	TRBV4-2	TRBD2	NA	TGTGCCAGCAGCCAAGTGTCTACTAGCGACCAAGAGACCCAGTACTTC	CASSQVSTSDQETQYF
TRBJ2-7	TRBV11-1	TRBD2	NA	TGTGCCAGCAGCTTATGGGGACTAGCGGACTACGAGCAGTACTTC	CASSLWGLADYEQYF
TRBJ1-5	TRBV7-8	TRBD1	NA	TGTGCCAGCAGCTTATCACAGGGGAGGTTAGGGCCCCAGCATTTT	CASSLSQGRLGPQHF
TRBJ1-2	TRBV2	NA	NA	TGTGCCAGCAGTGAGGCAGGGCTGGGCTATGGCTACACCTTC	CASSEAGLGYGYTF
TRBJ2-1	TRBV6-6	TRBD2	once	TGTGCCAGCAGCCCCGGGACTAGCTATGAGCAGTTCTTC	CASSPGTSYEQFF
TRBJ1-3	TRBV3-1/TRBV3-2	TRBD1	few	TGTGCCAGCAGCCAAAGGGGACAGGGCGACACCATATATTTT	CASSQRGQGDTIYF
TRBJ2-7	TRBV23-1	TRBD2	few	TGCGCCAGCAGTCAATCCCCCCAGCGGGAGGACGAGCAGTACTTC	CASSQSPQREDEQYF
TRBJ1-2	TRBV6-1	NA	once	TGTGCCAGCAGTGAAGGGGGGGATGGCTACACCTTC	CASSEGGDGYTF
TRBJ1-5	TRBV18	NA	few	TGTGCCAGCTCACCAATTATCGGGGGGCAGCCCCAGCATTTT	CASSPIIGGQPQHF
TRBJ2-1	TRBV7-3	TRBD1	NA	TGTGCCAGCAGCTTAATACCCGGGACAGGGGTTGAGCAGTTCTTC	CASSLIPGTGVEQFF
TRBJ2-3	TRBV2	NA	NA	TGTGCCAGCAGTCTCGTCCAAACGAGCGATACGCAGTATTTT	CASSLVQTSDTQYF
TRBJ1-1	TRBV30	NA	NA	TGTGCCTGGAGATCTCCGGGGATCTTCTCTTTAATGAACACTGAAGCTTTCTTT	CAWRSPGIFSLMNTEAFF
TRBJ1-4	TRBV7-2	NA	NA	TGTGCCAGCAGCATCGACCGGGGGGGAAAACTGTTTTTT	CASSIDRGGKLFF
TRBJ2-7	TRBV7-9	NA	NA	TGTGCCAGCAGCTTTCTGGGGGGTACCTACGAGCAGTACTTC	CASSFLGGTYEQYF
TRBJ2-5	TRBV5-1	NA	NA	TGCGCCAGCAGCCCACGTGGGCAGGGCGTCGAGACCCAGTACTTC	CASSPRGQGVETQYF
TRBJ2-3	TRBV5-1	TRBD2	NA	TGCGCCAGCAGCTTCGGACTAGCGGGAAATACGCAGTATTTT	CASSFGLAGNTQYF
TRBJ2-7	TRBV11-2	TRBD2	NA	TGTGCCAGCAGCTTATTCCGGGTACTAGCGGGTGGCGAGCAGTACTTC	CASSLFRVLAGGEQYF
TRBJ2-2	TRBV11-2	TRBD2	NA	TGTGCCAGCAGCCGCGGGACTAGTTACACCGGGGAGCTGTTTTTT	CASSRGTSYTGELFF
TRBJ2-7	TRBV5-4	TRBD2	NA	TGTGCCAGCAGCTCCGGGACTAGCGGCCCCTACGAGCAGTACTTC	CASSSGTSGPYEQYF
TRBJ2-1	TRBV5-1	NA	NA	TGCGCCAGCAGCTATAGCTCCGATGAGCAGTTCTTC	CASSYSSDEQFF
TRBJ2-3	TRBV7-8	NA	NA	TGTGCCAGCAGCTCCGGACAGATAACCACAGATACGCAGTATTTT	CASSSGQITTDTQYF
TRBJ2-7	TRBV19	NA	many	TGTGCCAGTAGTATCGACCTCGGGATATCCTACGAGCAGTACTTC	CASSIDLGISYEQYF
TRBJ2-1	TRBV18	NA	NA	TGTGCCAGCTCATTCGGCAGCGGACGAGACAATGAGCAGTTCTTC	CASSFGSGRDNEQFF
TRBJ2-1	TRBV2	TRBD1	once	TGTGCCAGCAGTGTTGGGCAGGGGGCTTACAATGAGCAGTTCTTC	CASSVGQGAYNEQFF
TRBJ1-3	TRBV19	TRBD1	NA	TGTGCCAGTAGTGGGACAGGGTTCACTGGAAACACCATATATTTT	CASSGTGFTGNTIYF
TRBJ2-7	TRBV25-1	TRBD1	NA	TGTGCCAGCAGAAACCGGGACAGTGCCTCCTACGAGCAGTACTTC	CASRNRDSASYEQYF
TRBJ2-2	TRBV18	NA	NA	TGTGCCAGCTCACGTCTAACCGGGGAGCTGTTTTTT	CASSRLTGELFF
TRBJ2-5	TRBV5-5	TRBD2	NA	TGTGCCAGCAGCTCGGCTCTAGCGGACCAAGAGACCCAGTACTTC	CASSSALADQETQYF
TRBJ2-3	TRBV6-5	TRBD2	NA	TGTGCCAGCAGACTTAGCGGGAGACCTCCAGATACGCAGTATTTT	CASRLSGRPPDTQYF
TRBJ1-5	TRBV7-9	TRBD1	NA	TGTGCCAGCAGCCCCGGTGGTTCGGGACAGGGTGCTCAGCCCCAGCATTTT	CASSPGGSGQGAQPQHF
TRBJ2-2	TRBV4-2	TRBD2	once	TGTGCCAGCAGCCCCCCAGCGGGAGGGCCGGACGGGGAGCTGTTTTTT	CASSPPAGGPDGELFF
TRBJ2-7	TRBV5-6	TRBD1	NA	TGTGCCAGCAGCTTTCAGGGGGCCACATCCTACGAGCAGTACTTC	CASSFQGATSYEQYF
TRBJ2-5	TRBV2	TRBD2	NA	TGTGCCAGCAGTGACGCTAGCGGGAGTCGAGAGACCCAGTACTTC	CASSDASGSRETQYF
TRBJ2-3	TRBV13	NA	NA	TGTGCCAGCACCGGCACAGATACGCAGTATTTT	CASTGTDTQYF